This is a list of T cell receptor beta chains from one sample in a study of blood T cell repertoires in COVID-19. Assay used: immunoSEQ multiplex PCR; TCRdb lists only in-frame clones, some missing. The repertoire holds approximately 100,000 clones, with approximately 81% as singletons. Material for sequencing was peripheral blood. These receptors were taken from a woman aged 70-85 years with active or convalescent COVID-19. Each CDR3 is given with its conserved first and last residue. D genes are given only for firm matches. Expanded clones get a size class; other rows say once, few or many, or leave the size out.

D gene | CDR3 length | J gene | clone size | V gene | CDR3 protein | CDR3 DNA
. | 13 | TRBJ1-1 | . | TRBV20-1 | CSASLIQGTEAFF | TGCAGTGCTAGTCTAATTCAGGGCACTGAAGCTTTCTTT
TRBD1 | 15 | TRBJ1-1 | . | TRBV10-3 | CAISKGQIMNTEAFF | TGTGCCATCAGCAAGGGACAGATCATGAACACTGAAGCTTTCTTT
. | 13 | TRBJ1-5 | . | TRBV12-3/TRBV12-4 | CASRGTGGQPQHF | TGTGCCAGCAGGGGGACGGGAGGACAGCCCCAGCATTTT
TRBD1 | 15 | TRBJ1-5 | . | TRBV6-7 | CASSRQGAPNQPQHF | TGTGCCAGCAGCCGACAGGGGGCGCCGAATCAGCCCCAGCATTTT
TRBD2 | 16 | TRBJ2-1 | few | TRBV7-2 | CASSLLGSGAFNEQFF | TGTGCCAGCAGCTTATTAGGGAGCGGGGCTTTCAATGAGCAGTTCTTC
. | 16 | TRBJ2-1 | once | TRBV5-1 | CASSLAGSGRYNEQFF | TGCGCCAGCAGCTTGGCCGGGAGTGGACGTTACAATGAGCAGTTCTTC
TRBD1 | 14 | TRBJ1-3 | few | TRBV11-2 | CASSLDPQGDTIYF | TGTGCCAGCAGCTTAGATCCCCAGGGGGACACCATATATTTT
. | 14 | TRBJ2-3 | . | TRBV28 | CASSLRGRADTQYF | TGTGCCAGCAGTTTGAGGGGGAGAGCAGATACGCAGTATTTT
TRBD1 | 13 | TRBJ1-5 | . | TRBV19 | CASSGTGNQPQHF | TGTGCCAGTTCCGGGACAGGCAATCAGCCCCAGCATTTT
. | 17 | TRBJ2-2 | . | TRBV21-1 | CASSKGVPGTNVGELFF | TGTGCCAGCAGCAAAGGAGTCCCCGGGACTAATGTCGGGGAGCTGTTTTTT
. | 13 | TRBJ2-1 | once | TRBV4-3 | CASSQDLRTRQFF | TGCGCCAGCAGCCAAGATTTAAGGACTCGGCAGTTCTTC
TRBD1 | 15 | TRBJ1-4 | . | TRBV18 | CASSPPGQGYEKLFF | TGTGCCAGCTCACCGCCGGGACAGGGGTATGAAAAACTGTTTTTT
TRBD2 | 16 | TRBJ2-1 | . | TRBV3-1/TRBV3-2 | CASSLTSGKFANEQFF | TGTGCCAGCAGCCTAACTAGCGGGAAGTTCGCCAATGAGCAGTTCTTC
. | 16 | TRBJ2-1 | . | TRBV5-4 | CASSPPGHSSYNEQFF | TGTGCCAGCAGCCCCCCCGGCCACAGCTCCTACAATGAGCAGTTCTTC
TRBD1 | 14 | TRBJ2-1 | . | TRBV5-6 | CASSLARGKNEQFF | TGTGCCAGCAGCTTGGCCAGGGGGAAAAATGAGCAGTTCTTC
. | 16 | TRBJ2-5 | once | TRBV11-2 | CASSLRDTSYQETQYF | TGTGCCAGCAGCTTACGAGACACATCGTACCAAGAGACCCAGTACTTC
. | 14 | TRBJ1-1 | . | TRBV19 | CASSFRGSSTEAFF | TGTGCCAGTAGCTTTCGGGGTAGCTCCACTGAAGCTTTCTTT
. | 14 | TRBJ2-7 | . | TRBV5-1 | CASSLMGPGYEQYF | TGCGCCAGCAGCTTAATGGGTCCCGGGTACGAGCAGTACTTC
. | 16 | TRBJ2-3 | . | TRBV7-2 | CASSLVGGTGWDTQYF | TGTGCCAGCAGCTTAGTCGGGGGTACAGGTTGGGATACGCAGTATTTT
. | 16 | TRBJ1-5 | . | TRBV18 | CASSPNPTGSNQPQHF | TGTGCCAGCTCACCCAACCCAACAGGTAGCAATCAGCCCCAGCATTTT
. | 14 | TRBJ1-4 | . | TRBV6-6 | CASSTAPGNEKLFF | TGTGCCAGCTCGACGGCTCCGGGTAATGAAAAACTGTTTTTT
TRBD1 | 15 | TRBJ2-7 | . | TRBV5-1 | CASSFGTGGAHEQYF | TGCGCCAGCAGCTTCGGGACAGGGGGCGCCCACGAGCAGTACTTC
. | 15 | TRBJ1-2 | . | TRBV5-6 | CASSQGPDRRNGYTF | TGTGCCAGCAGCCAAGGACCCGACAGGAGGAACGGCTACACCTTC
. | 16 | TRBJ1-5 | . | TRBV30 | CAWSVGSSAPNQPQHF | TGTGCCTGGAGTGTGGGGAGTTCGGCGCCCAATCAGCCCCAGCATTTT
. | 14 | TRBJ1-2 | . | TRBV30 | CAWSVRQGSYGYTF | TGTGCCTGGAGTGTACGGCAGGGAAGCTATGGCTACACCTTC
TRBD1 | 14 | TRBJ2-7 | . | TRBV7-3 | CAPIQDRVSYEQYF | TGTGCCCCGATCCAGGACAGGGTAAGCTACGAGCAGTACTTC
TRBD2 | 16 | TRBJ2-1 | . | TRBV7-3 | CASSPTSGGGYNEQFF | TGTGCCAGCAGCCCGACTAGCGGGGGAGGTTACAATGAGCAGTTCTTC
TRBD2 | 16 | TRBJ2-1 | once | TRBV7-9 | CASSLSLAGAYNEQFF | TGTGCCAGCAGCTTATCACTAGCGGGCGCCTACAATGAGCAGTTCTTC
. | 15 | TRBJ1-6 | . | TRBV9 | CASSERALGNSPLHF | TGTGCCAGCAGCGAGAGAGCGTTGGGTAATTCACCCCTCCACTTT
. | 15 | TRBJ2-3 | . | TRBV24-1 | CATSDPGEVTDTQYF | TGTGCCACCAGTGATCCCGGGGAGGTAACAGATACGCAGTATTTT
. | 13 | TRBJ2-3 | once | TRBV29-1 | CSGTGVGTDTQYF | TGCAGCGGTACGGGGGTCGGCACAGATACGCAGTATTTT
TRBD2 | 15 | TRBJ2-1 | . | TRBV7-2 | CASSLKGLGGNEQFF | TGTGCCAGCAGCTTAAAAGGACTAGGAGGCAATGAGCAGTTCTTC
TRBD1 | 15 | TRBJ1-1 | . | TRBV5-1 | CASSLYGQGNTEAFF | TGCGCCAGCAGCCTCTACGGACAGGGAAACACTGAAGCTTTCTTT
. | 13 | TRBJ1-2 | . | TRBV19 | CASSIDEVRGYTF | TGTGCCAGTAGTATAGATGAGGTGCGGGGCTACACCTTC
TRBD2 | 15 | TRBJ2-7 | . | TRBV27 | CASSSRLAGAEEQYF | TGTGCCAGCAGTTCACGGCTAGCGGGAGCGGAAGAGCAGTACTTC
TRBD1 | 15 | TRBJ1-1 | . | TRBV4-2 | CASSPGQEVNTEAFF | TGTGCCAGCAGCCCGGGACAGGAGGTGAACACTGAAGCTTTCTTT
. | 11 | TRBJ1-2 | few | TRBV19 | CASSRLDGYTF | TGTGCCAGTAGTAGGCTAGATGGCTACACCTTC
. | 13 | TRBJ2-7 | . | TRBV3-1/TRBV3-2 | CASSTGVESEQYF | TGTGCCAGCAGCACGGGAGTAGAGTCCGAGCAGTACTTC
. | 13 | TRBJ2-7 | . | TRBV30 | CAYQAGTTYEQYF | TGTGCCTACCAAGCGGGGACAACCTACGAGCAGTACTTC
TRBD2 | 15 | TRBJ2-5 | . | TRBV7-2 | CASSGEWVAGETQYF | TGTGCCAGCAGCGGCGAATGGGTAGCGGGAGAGACCCAGTACTTC
TRBD1 | 16 | TRBJ2-3 | . | TRBV30 | CAWMVFRTGAEDTQYF | TGTGCCTGGATGGTTTTTCGGACAGGGGCTGAGGATACGCAGTATTTT
. | 15 | TRBJ1-1 | . | TRBV18 | CASHSADSRATEAFF | TGTGCCAGTCACAGCGCGGACAGTAGAGCCACTGAAGCTTTCTTT
TRBD1 | 14 | TRBJ1-2 | few | TRBV7-2 | CASSLGGQTYGYTF | TGTGCCAGCAGCTTAGGGGGACAGACCTATGGCTACACCTTC
. | 12 | TRBJ1-3 | . | TRBV30 | CAWFPSGNTIYF | TGTGCCTGGTTCCCATCTGGAAACACCATATATTTT
. | 14 | TRBJ1-2 | . | TRBV7-9 | CASSLQDFNYGYTF | TGTGCCAGCAGCTTACAGGATTTTAACTATGGCTACACCTTC
. | 14 | TRBJ2-3 | . | TRBV19 | CASTLSDTTDTQYF | TGTGCCAGTACTCTCTCGGACACTACAGATACGCAGTATTTT
TRBD1 | 15 | TRBJ1-2 | few | TRBV19 | CASSTRQGGLNGYTF | TGTGCCAGTAGTACCCGACAGGGGGGATTGAATGGCTACACCTTC
. | 14 | TRBJ2-3 | . | TRBV2 | CASSVRGITDTQYF | TGTGCCAGCAGTGTCCGCGGGATCACAGATACGCAGTATTTT
. | 16 | TRBJ1-5 | . | TRBV19 | CASSINTRQGNQPQHF | TGTGCCAGTAGTATAAACACTCGGCAGGGCAATCAGCCCCAGCATTTT
TRBD1 | 14 | TRBJ1-1 | few | TRBV19 | CASSKSTGGAEAFF | TGTGCCAGTAGTAAATCCACAGGGGGCGCTGAAGCTTTCTTT
TRBD2 | 14 | TRBJ2-5 | . | TRBV15 | CATSSRGRGETQYF | TGTGCCACCAGCAGTCGGGGGAGGGGAGAGACCCAGTACTTC
TRBD2 | 16 | TRBJ2-3 | . | TRBV24-1 | CATSDSRAGEGDTQYF | TGTGCCACCAGTGACTCGCGAGCGGGAGAGGGGGATACGCAGTATTTT
TRBD2 | 15 | TRBJ2-3 | . | TRBV5-1 | CASSVLAGVSDTQYF | TGCGCCAGCAGCGTACTAGCGGGAGTTTCAGATACGCAGTATTTT
TRBD2 | 16 | TRBJ2-3 | . | TRBV2 | CASRKLAGGPRDTQYF | TGTGCCAGCAGGAAGCTAGCGGGAGGGCCGAGAGATACGCAGTATTTT
. | 14 | TRBJ1-2 | once | TRBV18 | CASSPDSTRDGYTF | TGTGCCAGCTCACCTGACAGTACGCGAGATGGCTACACCTTC
. | 14 | TRBJ1-2 | . | TRBV2 | CASSDRRGNYGYTF | TGTGCCAGCAGTGATCGGCGGGGTAACTATGGCTACACCTTC
. | 12 | TRBJ1-1 | . | TRBV6-5 | CASARGNTEAFF | TGTGCCAGCGCCAGGGGAAACACTGAAGCTTTCTTT